Below are 29 T cell receptor beta chains sequenced from a single sample in a study of OX40 agonist ivuxolimab in advanced cancers. TCRdb keeps only in-frame clones here, not all; method: immunoSEQ multiplex PCR. The sample records 55,000 to 80,000 clones, roughly 90% being singletons. Specimen: CD4+ or CD8+ T cells sorted from blood, collected in a trial of the OX40 agonist ivuxolimab. Receptors were obtained from an adult with an advanced solid tumor such as melanoma, head and neck, liver or kidney cancer.

The rearrangement links TRBV21-1 to TRBJ2-1; the D call of TRBD2 is as the table states it, not checked on the DNA. TRBV21-1 is an annotated pseudogene. CDR3 length equals 17 residues. The CDR3 here is CASSKVTRLACFNEQFF. In DNA form, the CDR3 reads TGTGCCAGCAGCAAAGTTACCCGACTAGCGTGTTTCAATGAGCAGTTCTTC.

CDR3 coding DNA: TGTGCCAGCAGCGTAGTCGGGGGCTCTGGAAACACCATATATTTT. Translation gives CASSVVGGSGNTIYF. The J gene is TRBJ1-3, the V gene TRBV9; possibly TRBD1 for D (5 bases). There are 15 residues in the CDR3. V shed 0 bases and J shed 0 bases, with 7 bases lying between them. Looked up from germline, CDR1 is SGDLS and CDR2 is YYNGEE.

This clone was counted between two and nine times. Other DNA sequences in the sample encode the same CDR3. The chain joins TRBV5-1 to TRBJ2-2, with 7 bases fitting TRBD1. CDR1 is SGHRS, CDR2 YFSETQ, per germline. This CDR3 region has 16 residues. The V and J ends lost 0 bases and 0 bases, in that order; junction bases with no gene match: 2. The CDR3 DNA reads as TGCGCCAGCAGCTTGGGACAGGGACCGAACACCGGGGAGCTGTTTTTT. Amino acid sequence: CASSLGQGPNTGELFF.

J is TRBJ1-1 and V is TRBV5-1, with unresolved D. Trimming removed 4 bases at V and 1 base at J, with 8 bases between. CDR3 length: 13 residues. The V gene's germline CDR1 is SGHRS and CDR2 YFSETQ. The CDR3 nucleotides read TGCGCCAGCAGCACCGGGAAGAACACTGAAGCTTTCTTT. Protein: CASSTGKNTEAFF.

V gene TRBV11-2 combines with J gene TRBJ2-3; TRBD1 might be the D (6 bases). V was trimmed by 0 bases and J by 7 bases, leaving 8 bases between them. Germline-derived CDR1 and CDR2 are SGHAT and FQNNGV. The CDR3 contains 13 residues. The CDR3 is CASSLEGANTQYF. CDR3 DNA sequence: TGTGCCAGCAGCTTAGAGGGGGCGAATACGCAGTATTTT.

V and J are TRBV7-3 and TRBJ1-1; D is uncertain. Germline-derived CDR1 and CDR2 are SGHTA and FQGTGA. The V end lost 1 base, the J end lost 5 bases, and 8 bases lay between the germline ends. The CDR3 is made up of 13 amino acids. The CDR3 nucleotides are TGTGCCAGCAGCTTAAATGGGTATACTGAAGCTTTCTTT. Translated, it gives CASSLNGYTEAFF.

The genes are TRBV6-5 and TRBJ1-2; no clear D gene. Germline CDR1 reads MNHEY; CDR2 reads SVGAGI. The V end was cut by 5 bases, the J end by 3 bases, with 16 bases between. This CDR3 has 15 amino acids. CDR3 in amino acids: CASSPSFQSHYGYTF. The CDR3 DNA reads as TGTGCCAGCAGTCCCAGCTTCCAGTCGCACTATGGCTACACCTTC.

The chain is built from TRBV10-3 and TRBJ2-2, with no clear D. The germline V gene has CDR1 ENHRY and CDR2 SYGVKD. This CDR3 is built from 14 residues. Between the trimmed V and J ends, which lost 5 bases and 1 base, there was a span of 8 bases. The CDR3 region is CAISPSGNTGELFF. CDR3 nucleotides: TGTGCCATCAGTCCCTCAGGGAACACCGGGGAGCTGTTTTTT.

CDR3 protein: CASSLIGLAGDGGELFF. The CDR3 region has the DNA TGTGCCAGCAGCTTAATTGGGCTAGCGGGAGATGGCGGGGAGCTGTTTTTT. This sequence joins TRBV7-3 and TRBJ2-2; 10 nucleotides line up with TRBD2. CDR1 is SGHTA and CDR2 is FQGTGA in the germline V gene. This CDR3 contains 17 residues. V trimming: 1 base; J trimming: 7 bases; junction bases outside the gene matches: 9.

A few counts support this clone. The chain combines TRBV30 with TRBJ2-7; D may be TRBD2 (6 bases). The CDR3 totals 13 residues. V was clipped by 2 bases and J by 2 bases, with 10 bases between them. Germline V gene data show CDR1 as GTSNPN and CDR2 as SVGIG (reference sequence). The CDR3 DNA is TGTGCCTGGAGTAGAGTAGCGGCCTACGAGCAGTACTTC. It yields the protein CAWSRVAAYEQYF.

J is TRBJ2-1 and V is TRBV30; no clear D. V dropped 4 bases and J dropped 9 bases, with 16 bases sitting between them. Germline values: CDR1 GTSNPN, CDR2 SVGIG (reference sequence). There are 13 residues in the CDR3. The CDR3 nucleotides are TGTGCCTGGACTCCTGCCCCAATTAGTGAGCAGTTCTTC. Amino acid sequence: CAWTPAPISEQFF. Full variable domain (outside the CDR3, taken from reference TRBV30 and TRBJ2-1): SQTIHQWPATLVQPVGSPLSLECTVEGTSNPNLYWYRQAAGRGLQLLFYSVGIGQISSEVPQNLSASRPQDRQFILSSKKLLLSDSGFYLCAWTPAPISEQFFGPGTRLTVL.

Of note for this clone: This same CDR3 is encoded by further DNA sequences in the sample. CDR3 sequence reads: CASSYSLDTEAFF. The CDR3 DNA follows: TGTGCCAGCAGTTACTCGTTGGACACTGAAGCTTTCTTT. The chain employs TRBV6-6 and TRBJ1-1; D not certain. The CDR3 runs 13 residues. Trimming left V 0 bases short and J 3 bases short, with 5 bases between. Germline V gene sequence: CDR1 MNHNY, CDR2 SVGAGI (reference sequence).

This chain joins TRBV9 and TRBJ1-3; D call uncertain. Germline V gene data show CDR1 as SGDLS and CDR2 as YYNGEE. This CDR3 is 15 amino acids long. Trimming removed 0 bases at V and 0 bases at J, with 7 bases between. The CDR3 region has the DNA TGTGCCAGCAGCGTAGGGGAGGGCTCTGGAAACACCATATATTTT. It translates to CASSVGEGSGNTIYF.

The rearrangement joins TRBV30 to TRBJ1-3, with D maybe TRBD1 (6 bases). CDR1 and CDR2 (germline): GTSNPN, SVGIG (reference sequence). This CDR3 spans 14 amino acids. V lost 3 bases to trimming and J lost 2 bases, with 11 bases between them. Written as DNA, the CDR3 is TGTGCCTGGAGCCGGACAGTTACTGGAAACACCATATATTTT. It is translated as CAWSRTVTGNTIYF.

The chain carries TRBV5-4 and TRBJ1-6, with 7 bases fitting TRBD1. With V trimmed by 3 bases and J by 10 bases, 10 bases remained unmatched. The CDR3 is made up of 15 amino acids. In germline, CDR1 is SGHNT, CDR2 YYREEE (reference sequence). This CDR3 reads CASSSKQGRGSPLHF. The DNA for the CDR3 is TGTGCCAGCAGCTCGAAACAGGGGCGGGGGTCACCCCTCCACTTT.

V is TRBV6-5 and J is TRBJ2-3; D is unclear. The V and J ends lost 2 bases and 3 bases respectively, with 9 bases between them. Per the germline V gene, CDR1 is MNHEY and CDR2 is SVGAGI. The CDR3 is 14 amino acids. CDR3 DNA sequence: TGTGCCAGCAGTTACGGAAGGAAGACAGATACGCAGTATTTT. It codes for CASSYGRKTDTQYF.

This chain links TRBV30 with TRBJ1-1; a weak D match, TRBD1 (5 bases). The CDR3 has 13 residues. V lost 4 bases to trimming and J lost 6 bases, with 15 bases between them. Germline V gives CDR1 GTSNPN, CDR2 SVGIG (reference sequence). CDR3 in DNA: TGTGCCTGGACTCCGCTCTCCAGGGCTGAAGCTTTCTTT. This codes for CAWTPLSRAEAFF.

The CDR3: CASSTISGALGNQPQHF. CDR3 nucleotides: TGTGCCAGTAGTACAATCTCAGGTGCCTTGGGCAATCAGCCCCAGCATTTT. The chain employs TRBV19 and TRBJ1-5, with D uncertain. The CDR3 consists of 17 residues. CDR1 and CDR2 (germline): LNHDA, SQIVND (reference sequence). The V end lost 4 bases, the J end lost 2 bases, and 18 bases lay between the germline ends.

The rearrangement links TRBV4-1 to TRBJ1-2, with D tentatively TRBD1 (5 bases). Trimming took 4 bases from V and 8 from J, leaving 17 bases between them. The germline CDR1 and CDR2 sequences are MGHRA and YSYEKL. The CDR3 sequence is 14 residues long. This CDR3 is CASSRGTLPGGYTF. The CDR3 nucleotides read TGCGCCAGCAGCCGTGGGACCCTTCCTGGGGGCTACACCTTC.

This chain connects TRBV27 to TRBJ1-4, with TRBD1 as a possible D gene (5 bases). The CDR3 consists of 13 residues. The V gene's germline CDR1 is MNHEY and CDR2 SMNVEV (reference sequence). V gave up 5 bases and J gave up 5 bases, with 9 bases separating them. In DNA form, the CDR3 reads TGTGCCAGCAGTAGGGAGGGGAATGAAAAACTGTTTTTT. Residues: CASSREGNEKLFF.

DNA for the CDR3: TGTGCCAGCAGCCCAAGCACAGATACGCAGTATTTT. This encodes CASSPSTDTQYF. The chain couples TRBV11-2 to TRBJ2-3; D remains ambiguous. Germline V gene data show CDR1 as SGHAT and CDR2 as FQNNGV. V lost 5 bases, J lost 0 bases, and 3 bases lay in between. The CDR3 is 12 amino acids.

Only a few counts were recorded for this clone. This chain links TRBV30 with TRBJ1-2; D not certain. Germline CDR1 is GTSNPN and CDR2 is SVGIG (reference sequence). V shed 0 bases and J shed 8 bases, with 7 bases lying between them. The CDR3 covers 11 residues. As DNA, the CDR3 is TGTGCCTGGAGTGTACTTTGGGGCTACACCTTC. Translated: CAWSVLWGYTF.

V usage is TRBV6-5 and J usage is TRBJ1-4; D is uncertain. Germline V gives CDR1 MNHEY, CDR2 SVGAGI. Between the trimmed V and J ends, which lost 6 bases and 3 bases, there was a span of 14 bases. This CDR3 is 15 amino acids long. The CDR3 sequence: CASSSRALANEKLFF. In DNA form, the CDR3 reads TGTGCCAGCAGCTCACGGGCCCTCGCTAATGAAAAACTGTTTTTT.

This chain connects TRBV6-5 to TRBJ1-6; the D is unclear. Trimming pared 7 bases from V and 10 bases from J, leaving 11 bases between. CDR3 length: 12 residues. From germline, CDR1 is MNHEY and CDR2 SVGAGI. The CDR3 DNA reads as TGTGCCAGCACGGGAGGCCACTCACCCCTCCACTTT. It translates to CASTGGHSPLHF.

This chain connects TRBV2 to TRBJ1-5; D perhaps matches TRBD1 (6 bases). V was pared by 6 bases and J by 9 bases, with 12 bases between. The CDR3 length is 12 residues. Germline values: CDR1 SNHLY, CDR2 FYNNEI. CDR3 protein: CASSLQGTPQHF. The CDR3 DNA reads as TGTGCCAGCAGCCTACAGGGTACGCCCCAGCATTTT. Full variable domain (outside the CDR3, taken from reference TRBV2 and TRBJ1-5): EPEVTQTPSHQVTQMGQEVILRCVPISNHLYFYWYRQILGQKVEFLVSFYNNEISEKSEIFDDQFSVERPDGSNFTLKIRSTKLEDSAMYFCASSLQGTPQHFGDGTRLSIL.

The chain combines TRBV6-9 with TRBJ1-2; D not certain. CDR1 and CDR2 (germline): MNHGY, SVAAGI. This CDR3 is 10 amino acids long. The germline V and J ends were trimmed by 8 bases and 3 bases, with 4 bases remaining between them. The CDR3 DNA reads as TGTGCCAGCCAGCACTATGGCTACACCTTC. Translating gives CASQHYGYTF.

V is TRBV2 and J is TRBJ1-1; D not resolved. The CDR3 consists of 12 residues. Germline assignment: CDR1 SNHLY and CDR2 FYNNEI. V lost 7 bases, J lost 1 base, and 7 bases lay in between. The CDR3 loop is CASNQENTEAFF. The CDR3 DNA reads TGTGCCAGCAACCAAGAGAACACTGAAGCTTTCTTT. The full variable domain, in which reference TRBV2 and TRBJ1-1 provide the parts outside the CDR3, is EPEVTQTPSHQVTQMGQEVILRCVPISNHLYFYWYRQILGQKVEFLVSFYNNEISEKSEIFDDQFSVERPDGSNFTLKIRSTKLEDSAMYFCASNQENTEAFFGQGTRLTVV.

This chain links TRBV5-1 with TRBJ1-1; TRBD1 might be the D (5 bases). CDR3 length: 15 amino acids. With 10 bases removed from V and 7 bases from J, the gap between germline ends came to 26 bases. Per the germline V gene, CDR1 is SGHRS and CDR2 is YFSETQ. DNA for the CDR3: TGCGCCTCTATTAGCGGGGACCGCCAACTTGGTGAAGCTTTCTTT. Protein product: CASISGDRQLGEAFF.

The chain has TRBV27 and TRBJ2-6, with TRBD1 identical over 7 bases. The germline CDR1 and CDR2 sequences are MNHEY and SMNVEV (reference sequence). CDR3 length equals 16 residues. J gave up 0 bases and V 6 bases, and 5 bases lay outside the gene matches. Written as DNA, the CDR3 is TGTGCCAGCAGCCCGGGACAGCACTCTGGGGCCAACGTCCTGACTTTC. Residues: CASSPGQHSGANVLTF.